These 3 T cell receptor beta chains were sequenced from one sample in a study of blood T cell repertoires in COVID-19 (dated by TCRdb to 2020 to 2021). To prepare the library, the immunoSEQ multiplex PCR assay was applied. The source is immuneACCESS, and TCRdb retained only in-frame sequences with V and J called. Part of the clones is not carried over; for the studies checked, unresolved V genes explain less than half of this, and the remainder is unexplained. Here the sample has about 95,000 clones; around 85% occur a single time. The ten most abundant clones make up around a quarter of the sample. The sequenced sample was peripheral blood. The receptors shown here come from a man older than 75 with active or convalescent COVID-19.

The chain is built from TRBV19 and TRBJ1-2, with D maybe TRBD1 (5 bases). The CDR3 is 15 residues long. V was cut by 4 bases and J by 4 bases, with 16 bases left in between. CDR1 is LNHDA, CDR2 SQIVND, per germline (reference sequence). CDR3 protein: CASSSLRASGYGYTF. CDR3 coding DNA: TGTGCCAGTAGTAGTCTCAGGGCCTCCGGCTATGGCTACACCTTC.

The chain carries TRBV6-5 and TRBJ2-5, with D possibly being TRBD1 (6 bases). CDR3 size: 14 residues. Germline V gives CDR1 MNHEY, CDR2 SVGAGI. V was trimmed by 1 base and J by 0 bases, leaving 6 bases between them. In DNA, the CDR3 is TGTGCCAGCAGTTACTGGGACAACCAAGAGACCCAGTACTTC. It codes for CASSYWDNQETQYF.

In its sample, this clone was seen once. This chain links TRBV11-2 with TRBJ2-3; a weak D match, TRBD2 (6 bases). The length of the CDR3 is 16 residues. V shed 3 bases and J shed 2 bases, with 15 bases lying between them. Germline loops: CDR1 SGHAT, CDR2 FQNNGV. This CDR3 is CASSFSGDSLTDTQYF. The CDR3 coding sequence is TGTGCCAGCAGCTTTAGTGGGGACTCACTCACAGATACGCAGTATTTT.